These 21 T cell receptor beta chains were sequenced from one sample in a study of graft-versus-host responses after intestinal transplantation. These TCRs are of unknown antigen specificity. Sequenced by immunoSEQ multiplex PCR; TCRdb stores in-frame clones only, minus some. Among more than 70,000 clones listed, 75% to 90% were seen once. The sample was unstimulated CD4+ T cells sorted from spleen or lymph node cells, taken before intestinal transplant. Every receptor here comes from a human donor who received an intestinal transplant.

The rearrangement joins TRBV5-4 to TRBJ1-1; maybe TRBD1 (5 bases). The CDR3 sequence is 15 residues long. Germline-derived CDR1 and CDR2 are SGHNT and YYREEE (reference sequence). V was clipped by 4 bases and J by 0 bases, with 13 bases between them. The CDR3 bases are TGTGCCAGCAGCCGGGGGGATAAAATGAACACTGAAGCTTTCTTT. Amino acids: CASSRGDKMNTEAFF.

The J gene is TRBJ2-2, the V gene TRBV2; 9 bases fit TRBD1. The CDR3 totals 14 residues. The junction had 7 bases not matched to a gene; V was cut back by 8 bases and J by 6 bases. CDR1 is SNHLY, CDR2 FYNNEI, per germline. CDR3 nucleotides: TGTGCCAGCGGCTGGACAGGGGTGTCCGGGGAGCTGTTTTTT. It encodes CASGWTGVSGELFF.

The CDR3 DNA follows: TGCGCCAGCAGCTTGGCCCCCGGGACAGGGGTAAACATTCAGTACTTC. Its protein is CASSLAPGTGVNIQYF. The rearrangement joins TRBV5-1 to TRBJ2-4; 10 bases align to TRBD1. The V and J ends lost 0 bases and 6 bases, in that order; junction bases with no gene match: 6. The CDR3 is 16 residues long. Germline V gene lookup returns CDR1 SGHRS and CDR2 YFSETQ.

In the case of this clone: This CDR3 is also generated by other DNA sequences in the sample. The chain couples TRBV6-5 to TRBJ2-7, with a weak D call TRBD1 (6 bases). The CDR3 is 14 residues long. Between the trimmed V and J ends, which lost 0 bases and 3 bases, there was a span of 9 bases. CDR1 and CDR2 from the germline V gene are MNHEY and SVGAGI. CDR3: CASSYSRGSYEQYF. The CDR3 nucleotides are TGTGCCAGCAGTTACTCCAGGGGCAGCTACGAGCAGTACTTC.

The V gene is TRBV19, the J gene TRBJ2-3; 10 nucleotides match TRBD2. Per germline, CDR1 LNHDA and CDR2 SQIVND (reference sequence). After removal of 8 bases from V and 2 bases from J, the junction contained 10 bases not matched to a gene. This CDR3 has 16 residues. The CDR3 spells CASGKFSGGLTDTQYF. CDR3 DNA sequence: TGTGCCAGTGGGAAATTTAGCGGGGGGCTCACAGATACGCAGTATTTT.

V and J are TRBV15 and TRBJ1-4; TRBD1 aligns across 7 bases. This CDR3 region has 15 residues. The trim removed 2 bases at V and 8 bases at J, leaving 8 bases unmatched. Germline V gene sequence: CDR1 LNHNV, CDR2 YYDKDF (reference sequence). CDR3 sequence reads: CATSRFPGTEEKLFF. The CDR3 DNA follows: TGTGCCACCAGCAGATTCCCCGGGACAGAAGAAAAACTGTTTTTT.

This clone was seen once. The rearrangement links TRBV5-5 to TRBJ1-2; maybe TRBD1 (5 bases). V was shortened by 0 bases and J by 4 bases, with 16 bases between the two germline ends. Germline assignment: CDR1 SGHKS and CDR2 YYEKEE (reference sequence). This CDR3 has 16 residues. The CDR3 region is CASSLDTGGERYGYTF. The DNA for the CDR3 is TGTGCCAGCAGCTTGGACACGGGGGGGGAGCGCTATGGCTACACCTTC. The complete variable domain, with remaining parts taken from reference TRBV5-5 and TRBJ1-2, reads DAGVTQSPTHLIKTRGQQVTLRCSPISGHKSVSWYQQVLGQGPQFIFQYYEKEERGRGNFPDRFSARQFPNYSSELNVNALLLGDSALYLCASSLDTGGERYGYTFGSGTRLTVV.

V usage is TRBV5-4 and J usage is TRBJ1-6, with a tentative D call TRBD1 (5 bases). From germline, CDR1 is SGHNT and CDR2 YYREEE (reference sequence). The CDR3 extends over 13 amino acids. The V end was cut by 4 bases, the J end by 8 bases, with 10 bases between. The CDR3 DNA follows: TGTGCCAGCAGCACCGGGGGGGATTCACCCCTCCACTTT. Protein product: CASSTGGDSPLHF.

V is TRBV6-6 and J is TRBJ1-2; maybe TRBD1 (6 bases). This CDR3 is built from 13 residues. Trimming stripped 7 bases from V and 2 bases from J, with 11 bases between. The germline V gene encodes CDR1 MNHNY and CDR2 SVGAGI (reference sequence). This CDR3 is CASNLDRNYGYTF. As DNA, the CDR3 is TGTGCCAGCAACCTAGACAGGAACTATGGCTACACCTTC.

V gene TRBV9 combines with J gene TRBJ1-2, with 7 bases fitting TRBD1. Germline V gene sequence: CDR1 SGDLS, CDR2 YYNGEE. This CDR3 spans 17 amino acids. Trimming at V came to 3 bases and at J to 4 bases, leaving 15 bases not matched to a gene. The CDR3 sequence: CASSATGTAQRGYGYTF. The CDR3 DNA sequence: TGTGCCAGCAGCGCAACCGGGACAGCCCAACGTGGCTATGGCTACACCTTC.

The genes are TRBV29-1 and TRBJ1-2; D is perhaps TRBD1 (6 bases). CDR1 SQVTM and CDR2 ANQGSEA come from the germline V gene. V was cut by 4 bases and J by 3 bases, with 6 bases left in between. The CDR3 is 11 amino acids. In nucleotides, the CDR3 is TGCAGCGTTGGACAGGACTATGGCTACACCTTC. Its protein product is CSVGQDYGYTF.

The chain has TRBV2 and TRBJ1-4; 7 bases map to TRBD1. This CDR3 comprises 15 residues. In germline, CDR1 is SNHLY, CDR2 FYNNEI. The ends lost 1 base at V and 4 bases at J; junction bases unmatched: 3. The chain's CDR3 is CASSEGQGGNEKLFF. CDR3 bases: TGTGCCAGCAGTGAAGGGCAGGGGGGTAATGAAAAACTGTTTTTT. The full variable domain, in which reference TRBV2 and TRBJ1-4 provide the parts outside the CDR3, is EPEVTQTPSHQVTQMGQEVILRCVPISNHLYFYWYRQILGQKVEFLVSFYNNEISEKSEIFDDQFSVERPDGSNFTLKIRSTKLEDSAMYFCASSEGQGGNEKLFFGSGTQLSVL.

This sequence joins TRBV7-3 and TRBJ2-5, with a possible D match to TRBD2 (5 bases). CDR3 length: 15 residues. The germline V gene has CDR1 SGHTA and CDR2 FQGTGA. V lost 5 bases to trimming and J lost 1 base, with 14 bases between them. CDR3 sequence reads: CASSPGGELQETQYF. The CDR3 DNA sequence: TGTGCCAGCAGCCCAGGTGGGGAGCTCCAAGAGACCCAGTACTTC.

The count of this clone is one. The gene calls are TRBV6-5 and TRBJ2-2; D perhaps matches TRBD2 (6 bases). CDR3 length equals 14 residues. Per germline, CDR1 MNHEY and CDR2 SVGAGI. With 9 bases removed from V and 6 bases from J, the gap between germline ends came to 17 bases. The CDR3 loop is CASWRAGRSGELFF. CDR3 in DNA: TGTGCCAGTTGGAGGGCAGGGAGGTCCGGGGAGCTGTTTTTT.

This chain joins TRBV6-5 and TRBJ2-6; TRBD1 is a possible D gene (6 bases). V was pared by 6 bases and J by 1 base, with 10 bases between. Germline CDR1 reads MNHEY; CDR2 reads SVGAGI. This CDR3 is built from 15 residues. CDR3 amino acids: CASSLQGSGANVLTF. Written as DNA, the CDR3 is TGTGCCAGCAGCTTACAGGGATCTGGGGCCAACGTCCTGACTTTC.

The genes are TRBV6-5 and TRBJ1-2; TRBD1 agrees at 8 bases. The V gene end was trimmed by 8 bases and the J gene end by 8 bases; junction bases not matched to a gene: 10. This CDR3 is 13 amino acids long. Germline-derived CDR1 and CDR2 are MNHEY and SVGAGI. The CDR3 sequence: CASGRTGLGGYTF. DNA for the CDR3: TGTGCCAGCGGCCGGACAGGGCTGGGCGGCTACACCTTC.

This chain uses TRBV5-1 with TRBJ1-2; 10 bases line up with TRBD1. Unmatched junction bases numbered 13, after V lost 4 bases and J lost 4 bases. This CDR3 spans 17 amino acids. Per the germline V gene, CDR1 is SGHRS and CDR2 is YFSETQ. The CDR3 here is CASSEEPGQGTGYGYTF. The CDR3, as DNA: TGCGCCAGCAGCGAAGAACCGGGACAGGGGACGGGCTATGGCTACACCTTC.

This chain uses TRBV6-1 with TRBJ1-5; 7 bases are shared with TRBD1. V lost 7 bases, J lost 1 base, and 4 bases stayed unmatched. The CDR3 totals 14 residues. CDR1 is MNHNS and CDR2 is SASEGT in the germline V gene. This CDR3 is CASISTGSNQPQHF. CDR3 DNA sequence: TGTGCCAGCATATCGACAGGGAGCAATCAGCCCCAGCATTTT.

V and J are TRBV5-4 and TRBJ1-2; TRBD1 matches at 7 bases. The CDR3 runs 13 residues. The J segment lost 7 bases and the V segment lost 3 bases, leaving 6 bases of the junction unmatched. Germline V gene data show CDR1 as SGHNT and CDR2 as YYREEE (reference sequence). CDR3 sequence reads: CASSSVSGGGYTF. The DNA of the CDR3 is TGTGCCAGCAGCTCGGTATCAGGGGGTGGCTACACCTTC.

The V gene is TRBV5-1, the J gene TRBJ2-7, with TRBD2 matching 8 bases. V was clipped by 4 bases and J by 7 bases; unmatched bases: 13. The CDR3 sequence is 15 residues long. The germline V gene has CDR1 SGHRS and CDR2 YFSETQ. CDR3 residues: CASSPGRGGTGEQYF. DNA of the CDR3: TGCGCCAGCAGCCCGGGACGGGGGGGAACGGGTGAGCAGTACTTC.

V and J are TRBV4-1 and TRBJ2-5, with 7 bases matching TRBD1. Germline trimming cut 4 bases from V and 5 bases from J; bases unmatched to any gene: 13. Germline V gene sequence: CDR1 MGHRA, CDR2 YSYEKL. CDR3 length: 16 amino acids. CDR3 sequence reads: CASSPRQGSVVETQYF. In DNA, the CDR3 is TGCGCCAGCAGCCCCAGACAGGGATCTGTGGTCGAGACCCAGTACTTC.